A selection of T cell receptor beta chains follows, all from one sample in a study of control samples from healthy donors and cancer patients. Here immunoSEQ multiplex PCR was the method, and the copy in TCRdb shows in-frame clones only, minus some. Among almost 85,000 clones listed, 65% to 90% were seen once. Sequencing was carried out using PBMCs. The receptor source for this set is a man between 60 and 70 years old with head and neck cancer. CDR3s leave out the opening cysteine and the closing phenylalanine or tryptophan. The D gene is left open where the match is weak.

V gene,D gene,J gene,CDR3 protein
TRBV10-2,NA,TRBJ1-6,ASSEGQSSPLH
TRBV12-3/TRBV12-4,NA,TRBJ2-7,ASSSTGEQY
TRBV6-5,NA,TRBJ2-2,ASSSRHTGELF
TRBV7-2,NA,TRBJ2-6,ASSLGGSGANVLT
TRBV5-4,TRBD1,TRBJ1-2,ASSLDRGGLRSDNYGYT
TRBV7-8,NA,TRBJ1-5,ASSRSGRGRTTGNQPQH
TRBV5-6,NA,TRBJ2-5,ASSLESGAKTQY
TRBV5-5,NA,TRBJ2-5,ASSPDSGQETQY
TRBV5-6,NA,TRBJ2-7,ASSLGGHPYEQY
TRBV18,NA,TRBJ1-5,ASSRGDSNQPQH
TRBV5-4,NA,TRBJ1-2,ASSLTQVGYGYT
TRBV15,NA,TRBJ1-6,ATSRTRLTGSPLH
TRBV11-3,NA,TRBJ2-2,ASSLVFSSANGELF
TRBV2,NA,TRBJ1-4,ASSEDRRDEKLF
TRBV3-1/TRBV3-2,TRBD1,TRBJ2-1,ASAWTGRRNEQF
TRBV2,NA,TRBJ1-5,ASSRDRMGNQPQH
TRBV27,TRBD1,TRBJ2-3,AGRINRGILTDTQY
TRBV7-9,NA,TRBJ1-1,ASSLGSGNTEAF
TRBV18,TRBD1,TRBJ1-1,ASSPPMGTGGTEAF
TRBV5-4,TRBD2,TRBJ2-3,ASSLELAGDTQY
TRBV19,NA,TRBJ1-4,ASTRLGATNEKLF
TRBV10-3,TRBD1,TRBJ1-5,AISDEQGAKGQPQH
TRBV29-1,TRBD2,TRBJ2-3,SVASGYLSDTQY
TRBV27,NA,TRBJ1-3,ASSLYAGFASGNTIY
TRBV9,NA,TRBJ2-2,ASSAPISAGELF
TRBV18,NA,TRBJ1-5,ASSPEGNQPQH
TRBV5-8,NA,TRBJ1-1,ASSYFNSNTEAF
TRBV7-9,NA,TRBJ2-3,ASSPIRGLTDTQY
TRBV11-2,NA,TRBJ2-2,ASSTFWNTGELF
TRBV5-1,NA,TRBJ1-3,ASSLETGGNTIY
TRBV27,NA,TRBJ1-2,ASSSPGKTVGYT
TRBV5-1,TRBD2,TRBJ2-1,ASSRGTSGRANEQF
TRBV28,NA,TRBJ1-2,ASSPNEFQRQLTYGYT
TRBV27,NA,TRBJ2-7,ASSLSRQIYEQY
TRBV24-1,NA,TRBJ2-2,ATRAPNTGELF
TRBV5-1,TRBD1,TRBJ1-3,ASSLPGQGESHSTIY
TRBV7-8,TRBD2,TRBJ2-1,ASSPLPGGGFLNEQF
TRBV9,TRBD2,TRBJ2-5,ASSVEAGEETQY
TRBV19,TRBD2,TRBJ2-2,ASSTRGGRAPGELF
TRBV11-2,TRBD2,TRBJ2-7,ASSPAGGAYEQY
TRBV9,NA,TRBJ2-1,ASSVAWGGEQF
TRBV25-1,TRBD1,TRBJ2-7,ASSANGDRGLEQY
TRBV5-1,NA,TRBJ2-2,ASSGAGNTGELF
TRBV5-1,TRBD2,TRBJ2-3,ASSLSGSWSDTQY
TRBV6-5,NA,TRBJ2-7,ASSPRTVKNEQY
TRBV15,TRBD1,TRBJ1-4,ATSRGQGLNEKLF
TRBV9,TRBD2,TRBJ2-2,ASSVALAGGGTGELF
TRBV20-1,TRBD2,TRBJ2-2,SASIAGVGSGELF
TRBV7-8,NA,TRBJ2-3,ASSYLPSTDTQY
TRBV19,TRBD1,TRBJ2-1,ASSPTGTGGNEQF
TRBV10-1,NA,TRBJ1-1,ASSESMGLNPNTEAF
TRBV19,NA,TRBJ2-7,ASSMEWQSYEQY
TRBV5-1,NA,TRBJ2-5,ASRGFGETQY
TRBV5-1,TRBD1,TRBJ1-4,ASSPDRADFNEKLF